This T cell receptor beta chain derives from a study of T cell responses to AZD1222 COVID-19 vaccine. The repertoire was sequenced with immunoSEQ multiplex PCR; TCRdb's copy has only in-frame clones and lacks some. Of under 170,000 clones listed, around 90% are singletons. This clone appeared a single time. The sequence came from an adult who received the AZD1222 COVID-19 vaccine. This specimen was peripheral blood, taken 28 days after the second AZD1222 dose.

As DNA, the CDR3 is TGCGCCAGCAGTTTTCTGCCTGAAGACTACGAGCAGTACTTC. It specifies CASSFLPEDYEQYF. This sequence joins TRBV4-1 and TRBJ2-7, with D unclear. CDR1 is MGHRA and CDR2 is YSYEKL in the germline V gene. Trimming pared 6 bases from V and 3 bases from J, leaving 15 bases between. The CDR3 is 14 amino acids.